Below, 30 T cell receptor beta chains from the same sample are listed, as sequenced in a study of tumor-infiltrating lymphocytes in oesophageal squamous cell carcinoma. TCRdb recomputed calls from the PCR reads with MiXCR, one row per CDR3 protein. The sample has roughly 14,000 distinct CDR3 sequences, approximately 50% seen once; the top ten hold around 15%. Sequenced sample: blood. These receptors were collected from a male donor with esophageal squamous cell carcinoma.

This clonotype was seen only once. This chain connects TRBV19 to TRBJ1-5, with D unclear. The CDR3 has 15 residues. Between the trimmed V and J ends, which lost 10 bases and 5 bases, there was a span of 21 bases. CDR1 is LNHDA, CDR2 SQIVND, per germline (reference sequence). DNA of the CDR3: TGTGCCACCTCCCTGTTATTGGACTTATATCAGCCCCAGCATTTT. This gives the protein CATSLLLDLYQPQHF.

A word on this clonotype: The junction departs from germline at one end; a sequencing error may be responsible. The V call is TRBV7-3, the J call TRBJ2-7; TRBD2 matches at 9 bases. The CDR3 covers 16 residues. Germline CDR1 reads SGHTA; CDR2 reads FQGTGA. CDR3 DNA: TGTGCCAGCAGCGAGACTAGCGGAGCCCCCAGGGGGGAGCTGTACTTC. This codes for CASSETSGAPRGELYF.

The V call is TRBV24-1, the J call TRBJ2-6, with 8 bases aligning to TRBD1. Matching the DNA end better, TRBJ2-1 makes the J call doubtful. This CDR3 comprises 15 residues. From germline, CDR1 is KGHDR and CDR2 SFDVKD. This CDR3 reads CATSVGGQARNEQFF. The CDR3, as DNA: TGTGCCACCAGTGTGGGGGGACAGGCCCGCAATGAGCAGTTCTTC.

V usage is TRBV7-6 and J usage is TRBJ2-7; 9 bases agree with TRBD1. The length of the CDR3 is 15 residues. CDR1 and CDR2 (germline): SGHVS, FNYEAQ. Trimming took 1 base from V and 0 from J; bases not matched to a gene: 1. The CDR3 DNA follows: TGTGCCAGCAGCTTAGGACAGGGGGTCTCCTACGAGCAGTACTTC. Translated, it gives CASSLGQGVSYEQYF.

This clonotype occurred many times. This chain links TRBV5-1 with TRBJ1-2, with 10 bases that match TRBD1. V dropped 0 bases and J dropped 6; count of bases not matched to a gene: 2. Germline-derived CDR1 and CDR2 are SGHRS and YFSETQ. CDR3 length equals 14 residues. The CDR3 DNA reads as TGCGCCAGCAGCTTGGAGGGACAGGGGAATGGCTACACCTTC. Translated, it gives CASSLEGQGNGYTF.

The J gene is TRBJ2-2, the V gene TRBV7-3, with 9 bases fitting TRBD2. Trimming removed 5 bases from V and 6 bases from J; junction bases left unmatched: 10. The germline gives CDR1 SGHTA, CDR2 FQGTGA. CDR3 length: 16 amino acids. The CDR3 region is CASSPRAGLASGELFF. As DNA, the CDR3 is TGTGCCAGCAGCCCTCGGGCGGGACTAGCTTCCGGGGAGCTGTTTTTT. The full variable domain, completed using reference TRBV7-3 and TRBJ2-2, is GAGVSQTPSNKVTEKGKYVELRCDPISGHTALYWYRQSLGQGPEFLIYFQGTGAADDSGLPNDRFFAVRPEGSVSTLKIQRTERGDSAVYLCASSPRAGLASGELFFGEGSRLTVL.

This clonotype was seen more than once but under ten times. The chain has TRBV7-6 and TRBJ2-1; perhaps TRBD2 as D (6 bases). In germline, CDR1 is SGHVS, CDR2 FNYEAQ. The CDR3 is 13 amino acids. With 7 bases removed from V and 1 base from J, the gap between germline ends came to 8 bases. In DNA form, the CDR3 reads TGTGCCAGCACGAGCGGGTCCTACAATGAGCAGTTCTTC. Protein sequence: CASTSGSYNEQFF.

At least ten counts were recorded for this clonotype. The chain's CDR3 is CASSYATEPNTEAFF. The CDR3 coding sequence is TGTGCCAGCAGTTACGCGACAGAACCGAACACTGAAGCTTTCTTT. The chain carries TRBV6-6 and TRBJ1-1, with D possibly TRBD1 on 5 matching bases. The CDR3 loop spans 15 amino acids. The germline CDR1 and CDR2 sequences are MNHNY and SVGAGI (reference sequence). Trimming cost V 2 bases and J 1 base, with 11 bases left between them.

With regard to this clonotype: A much larger clone is a single base away; this may be a read error. The chain uses TRBV25-1 and TRBJ2-1, with 8 bases matching TRBD1. The CDR3 has 15 residues. The germline gives CDR1 MGHDK, CDR2 SYGVNS. V lost 6 bases to trimming and J lost 10 bases; unmatched junction nucleotides: 14. CDR3 nucleotides: TGTGCCAGCAGCGCAGACAGGGGCTTCGTCTACGAGCAGTTCTTC. Protein product: CASSADRGFVYEQFF.

The chain recombines TRBV12-3 or TRBV12-4 with TRBJ2-5; 8 nucleotides align to TRBD1. J gave up 5 bases and V 5 bases, and 7 bases lay outside the gene matches. This CDR3 is 14 amino acids long. CDR3 loop: CASSRTGLGETQYF. The CDR3 DNA sequence: TGTGCCAGCAGTCGGACAGGGTTAGGCGAGACCCAGTACTTC.

This clonotype showed up many times. The rearrangement joins TRBV19 to TRBJ1-2; D possibly corresponds to TRBD1 (6 bases). V gave up 6 bases and J gave up 4 bases, with 12 bases separating them. This CDR3 has 13 amino acids. CDR1 is LNHDA, CDR2 SQIVND, per germline (reference sequence). This CDR3 reads CASRGAVGYGYTF. The CDR3 DNA reads as TGTGCCAGTAGGGGGGCGGTTGGCTATGGCTACACCTTC.

The chain is built from TRBV12-3 or TRBV12-4 and TRBJ2-7, with 9 nucleotides matching TRBD2. The DNA end lines up better with TRBJ2-1; the J call may be wrong. The CDR3 runs 15 residues. The CDR3 is CASSLGTSDYNEQFF. The CDR3 DNA reads TGTGCCAGCAGTTTAGGGACTAGCGACTACAATGAGCAGTTCTTC.

The gene calls are TRBV24-1 and TRBJ2-1; 7 bases match TRBD1. This CDR3 has 17 residues. The trim removed 4 bases at V and 4 bases at J, leaving 12 bases unmatched. Germline values: CDR1 KGHDR, CDR2 SFDVKD. The CDR3 reads CATSDHRTGWVYNEQFF. CDR3 nucleotide sequence: TGTGCCACCAGTGACCATCGGACAGGTTGGGTTTACAATGAGCAGTTCTTC.

This clonotype showed up many times. J is TRBJ2-1 and V is TRBV7-3; no clear D. The germline V and J ends were trimmed by 0 bases and 3 bases, with 9 bases remaining between them. The CDR3 spans 15 residues. Germline loops: CDR1 SGHTA, CDR2 FQGTGA. The CDR3 loop is CASSLTSQGYNEQFF. The CDR3 coding sequence is TGTGCCAGCAGCTTAACGTCTCAAGGCTACAATGAGCAGTTCTTC.

This clonotype was observed a handful of times. The chain uses TRBV7-2 and TRBJ2-1; D is ambiguous. V was pared by 8 bases and J by 5 bases, with 13 bases between. The CDR3 has 13 residues. Germline V gene sequence: CDR1 SGHTA, CDR2 FQGNSA. CDR3 sequence (DNA): TGTGCCAGCCGCGTTTCCAGAGACAATGAGCAGTTCTTC. Translating it yields CASRVSRDNEQFF.

The genes are TRBV28 and TRBJ1-4; 10 bases fit TRBD1. From germline, CDR1 is MDHEN and CDR2 SYDVKM. The length of the CDR3 is 17 residues. Unmatched junction bases numbered 14, after V lost 5 bases and J lost 8 bases. CDR3 bases: TGTGCCAGCAGTCCCTACCTCATGACAGGGGGCGACGAAAAACTGTTTTTT. Its protein is CASSPYLMTGGDEKLFF.

This clonotype was counted many times. J is TRBJ1-1 and V is TRBV11-2; 8 positions match TRBD1. The V gene's germline CDR1 is SGHAT and CDR2 FQNNGV. Trimming cost V 6 bases and J 8 bases; bases outside gene matches: 14. The CDR3 is made up of 15 amino acids. The DNA for the CDR3 is TGTGCCAGCAGGGTACGGGACAGGAGCTCATCGGAAGCTTTCTTT. Its translation: CASRVRDRSSSEAFF. Combining the CDR3 with reference TRBV11-2 and TRBJ1-1 gives the whole variable domain EAGVAQSPRYKIIEKRQSVAFWCNPISGHATLYWYQQILGQGPKLLIQFQNNGVVDDSQLPKDRFSAERLKGVDSTLKIQPAKLEDSAVYLCASRVRDRSSSEAFFGQGTRLTVV.

This clonotype is labeled medium-sized (0.01 to 0.1%). V gene TRBV10-1 combines with J gene TRBJ1-1; 9 nucleotides line up with TRBD1. From germline, CDR1 is WNHNN and CDR2 SYGVQD (reference sequence). J gave up 4 bases and V 1 base, and 4 bases lay outside the gene matches. This CDR3 is 15 amino acids long. The CDR3 coding sequence is TGCGCCAGCAGTGAGTTGGGACAGGGTGTCACTGAAGCTTTCTTT. Its translation: CASSELGQGVTEAFF.

The DNA for the CDR3 is TGTGCCAGCAGGGGACTAGCGGGAAAAAACTACAATGAGCAGTTCTTC. It yields the protein CASRGLAGKNYNEQFF. The genes are TRBV12-3 or TRBV12-4 and TRBJ2-7, with TRBD2 matching over 13 bases. The DNA end favors TRBJ2-1, so the J call may be wrong. The CDR3 contains 16 residues.

The J gene is TRBJ2-5, the V gene TRBV6-8; tentatively, D is TRBD2 (6 bases). Judging by the DNA end, TRBJ2-7 fits better; the J call may be wrong. Germline CDR1 MNHGY, CDR2 SAAAGT. The CDR3 runs to 14 residues. CDR3 nucleotide sequence: TGTGCCAGCAGTACGGGACTTCCTGCCTACGAGCAGTACTTC. The encoded protein is CASSTGLPAYEQYF.

This chain joins TRBV11-2 and TRBJ2-6; no reliable D call. This CDR3 spans 17 amino acids. Per the germline V gene, CDR1 is SGHAT and CDR2 is FQNNGV. The V end lost 0 bases, the J end lost 4 bases, and 13 bases lay between the germline ends. The CDR3 here is CASSLDSGFRGANVLTF. In nucleotides, the CDR3 is TGTGCCAGCAGCTTAGACTCGGGTTTTAGGGGGGCCAACGTCCTGACTTTC.

This clonotype was counted only a few times. Here the CDR3 omits its conserved ending phenylalanine or tryptophan, so a read error is the likely source. The DNA is left out, because the CDR3 cannot be placed on it with certainty; the CDR3 is given as TCRdb lists it. The gene calls are TRBV11-2 and TRBJ2-5; the table names TRBD1, a call not compared with the DNA. The CDR3 totals 17 residues, both ends included. Germline CDR1 and CDR2: SGHAT and FQNNGV. The CDR3 here is CASSSRTGLNIGYTFGS.

This clonotype was counted many times. The V gene is TRBV19, the J gene TRBJ2-5, with D maybe TRBD2 (6 bases). Looked up from germline, CDR1 is LNHDA and CDR2 is SQIVND (reference sequence). The germline V and J ends were trimmed by 0 bases and 4 bases, with 15 bases remaining between them. The CDR3 loop spans 16 amino acids. CDR3 region: CASSIDRRPEGETQYF. CDR3 in DNA: TGTGCCAGTAGTATAGATCGGCGCCCGGAGGGAGAGACCCAGTACTTC.

The chain carries TRBV7-3 and TRBJ2-2; 7 nucleotides match TRBD2. The CDR3 covers 14 residues. V trimming: 5 bases; J trimming: 9 bases; junction bases outside the gene matches: 9. Germline assignment: CDR1 SGHTA and CDR2 FQGTGA. In nucleotides, the CDR3 is TGTGCCAGCAGCCTTCCGGGGGGAGGTCGGGAGCTGTTTTTT. This sequence encodes CASSLPGGGRELFF.

This clonotype was detected ten times or more. V usage is TRBV2 and J usage is TRBJ1-5; no clear D. This CDR3 has 13 amino acids. V lost 3 bases to trimming and J lost 6 bases, with 9 bases between them. Per germline, CDR1 SNHLY and CDR2 FYNNEI. The CDR3 sequence: CASSESGFQPQHF. CDR3 DNA: TGTGCCAGCAGTGAGTCCGGGTTTCAGCCCCAGCATTTT.

The V call is TRBV28, the J call TRBJ2-1; D possibly matches TRBD1 or TRBD2 (6 bases each). The CDR3 runs 14 residues. V lost 3 bases, J lost 8 bases, and 14 bases lay in between. Germline V gene lookup returns CDR1 MDHEN and CDR2 SYDVKM. The CDR3 region has the DNA TGTGCCAGCAGTTTCCGGGGGCCCTGGGATGAGCAGTTCTTC. This sequence encodes CASSFRGPWDEQFF.

This clonotype was recorded a few times. Given the absence of the conserved phenylalanine or tryptophan at the CDR3 end, a read error is likely. Because the CDR3's place on the DNA is in doubt, the DNA is left out and the CDR3 is given as listed by TCRdb. This chain links TRBV6-1 with TRBJ2-3; the D call of TRBD2 is as the table states it, not checked on the DNA. CDR1 and CDR2 (germline): MNHNS, SASEGT. A total of 15 residues make up the CDR3, ends included. CDR3 sequence reads: CASSRDIFYEQYFGP.

Regarding this clonotype: No conserved phenylalanine or tryptophan is present at the end of the CDR3, so a read error is the likely explanation. Because the CDR3's place on the DNA is in doubt, the DNA is left out and the CDR3 is given as listed by TCRdb. The rearrangement uses TRBV6-8 and TRBJ1-1. Including both end residues, the CDR3 is 8 amino acids long. Germline CDR1 and CDR2: MNHGY and SAAAGT. The CDR3 protein is CASSYSIS.

This clonotype was seen a few times. The chain recombines TRBV28 with TRBJ2-1, with 7 bases aligning to TRBD2. The germline gives CDR1 MDHEN, CDR2 SYDVKM. V gave up 6 bases and J gave up 6 bases; unmatched junction bases: 8. CDR3 length equals 14 residues. CDR3 nucleotide sequence: TGTGCCAGCAGGGAGGCTAGCGGAGTCAATGAGCAGTTCTTC. It codes for CASREASGVNEQFF.

In the case of this clonotype: Because the CDR3 is missing its conserved closing phenylalanine or tryptophan, this is likely a read error. The DNA is left out, because the CDR3 cannot be placed on it with certainty; the CDR3 is given as TCRdb lists it. The chain employs TRBV6-5 and TRBJ2-6; TRBD2 is taken as the D call from the table, unchecked against the DNA. In germline, CDR1 is MNHEY, CDR2 SVGAGI. With termini counted, the CDR3 has 13 amino acids. CDR3 region: CASTVGAEQFFGP.